This note documents a single TCR beta chain sequence. These data belong to a study of OX40 agonist ivuxolimab in advanced cancers. The CDR3 consists of 14 residues. Germline lookup yields CDR1 SGHRS and CDR2 YFSETQ. V was clipped by 0 bases and J by 9 bases, with 13 bases between them. The data were produced by immunoSEQ multiplex PCR, yet TCRdb's version contains in-frame clones alone and is incomplete. This sample carries 40,000 to 55,000 clones, roughly 80% of them seen once, and the ten largest clones take roughly 2.1%. V usage is TRBV5-1 and J usage is TRBJ2-1; tentative D call: TRBD2 (6 bases). The origin of this receptor is an adult with an advanced solid tumor such as melanoma, head and neck, liver or kidney cancer. Sequenced material: CD4+ or CD8+ T cells sorted from blood, taken in a trial of the OX40 agonist ivuxolimab. CDR3 region: CASSLEEGRSEQFF. For the CDR3, the DNA is TGCGCCAGCAGCTTGGAGGAGGGACGTTCTGAGCAGTTCTTC.